A selection of T cell receptor beta chains follows, all from one sample in a study of TIL therapy for anti-PD-1-resistant metastatic lung cancer. TCRdb's table, derived via immunoSEQ multiplex PCR, lists solely in-frame clones and lacks some. The sample has some 13,000 clones; less than 70% are singletons. The sequenced sample was tumor tissue, obtained at baseline. The origin of the receptors is a woman aged 30-85 years with non-small cell lung cancer. Each CDR3 is given with its conserved first and last residue. D genes are given only for firm matches. The size entry is marked missing in some rows and otherwise reads once, few, many or a size class.

V gene	D gene	J gene	clone size	CDR3 protein	CDR3 DNA
TRBV5-5	NA	TRBJ2-7	NA	CASSFQGSNEQYF	TGTGCCAGCAGCTTTCAGGGTAGCAACGAGCAGTACTTC
TRBV5-1	TRBD2	TRBJ2-7	NA	CASREGTSGGYEQYF	TGCGCCAGCAGGGAAGGGACTAGCGGAGGTTACGAGCAGTACTTC
TRBV2	TRBD2	TRBJ2-3	NA	CASSERTSRADTQYF	TGTGCCAGCAGTGAACGGACTAGCCGAGCAGATACGCAGTATTTT
TRBV6-6	TRBD1	TRBJ2-7	NA	CATRGQGMSYEQYF	TGTGCCACCCGCGGACAGGGGATGAGCTACGAGCAGTACTTC
TRBV7-2	NA	TRBJ2-1	NA	CASSPRGRVGEQFF	TGTGCCAGCAGCCCGAGGGGCAGGGTAGGTGAGCAGTTCTTC
TRBV4-1	NA	TRBJ1-2	few	CASSRKADTNYGYTF	TGCGCCAGCAGCCGCAAGGCGGACACTAACTATGGCTACACCTTC
TRBV30	TRBD1	TRBJ1-1	few	CAGNRGSEAFF	TGTGCCGGGAACAGGGGATCTGAAGCTTTCTTT
TRBV7-2	TRBD2	TRBJ2-7	NA	CASSPGSGGAYEQYF	TGTGCCAGCAGCCCAGGTAGCGGGGGGGCCTACGAGCAGTACTTC
TRBV2	NA	TRBJ2-7	NA	CASSETLLYEQYF	TGTGCCAGCAGCGAGACCCTACTGTACGAGCAGTACTTC
TRBV2	TRBD2	TRBJ2-1	NA	CASISGRSSYNEQFF	TGTGCCAGCATCAGCGGGAGGTCTTCCTACAATGAGCAGTTCTTC
TRBV10-2	NA	TRBJ2-7	NA	CASSPDRAGGDEQYF	TGCGCCAGCAGTCCTGACAGGGCCGGGGGTGACGAGCAGTACTTC
TRBV10-2	NA	TRBJ2-2	once	CASRRTPNTGELFF	TGCGCCAGCAGGCGAACACCCAACACCGGGGAGCTGTTTTTT
TRBV19	NA	TRBJ1-4	NA	CASSLKVASEKLFF	TGTGCCAGTAGCCTCAAGGTTGCCAGTGAAAAACTGTTTTTT
TRBV7-8	TRBD1	TRBJ1-1	NA	CASSPGTEYLNTEAFF	TGTGCCAGCAGCCCAGGGACAGAATATTTGAACACTGAAGCTTTCTTT
TRBV27	NA	TRBJ2-7	NA	CASRPPIGSEQYF	TGTGCCAGCCGACCCCCCATAGGGTCCGAGCAGTACTTC
TRBV7-2	NA	TRBJ1-3	few	CASREQGFSGNTIYF	TGTGCCAGCAGGGAACAGGGATTCTCTGGAAACACCATATATTTT
TRBV4-1	NA	TRBJ2-7	NA	CASSQGGGWRYEQYF	TGCGCCAGCAGCCAGGGGGGGGGCTGGCGATACGAGCAGTACTTC
TRBV6-6	NA	TRBJ1-3	NA	CASSLPGNTIYF	TGTGCCAGCAGTTTACCTGGAAACACCATATATTTT
TRBV11-1	TRBD1	TRBJ2-7	NA	CASSLGQGAHEQYF	TGTGCCAGCAGCTTAGGACAGGGGGCCCACGAGCAGTACTTC
TRBV5-4	TRBD1	TRBJ1-4	NA	CASSANRGLDEKLFF	TGTGCCAGCAGCGCCAACAGGGGGCTGGACGAAAAACTGTTTTTT
TRBV6-5	NA	TRBJ2-7	NA	CASSYGADGTYEQYF	TGTGCCAGCAGTTACGGGGCGGACGGAACCTACGAGCAGTACTTC
TRBV19	NA	TRBJ2-5	NA	CASSRGLDLETQYF	TGTGCCAGTAGTAGGGGCTTGGACCTGGAGACCCAGTACTTC
TRBV5-4	NA	TRBJ1-1	once	CASTRGLEAFF	TGTGCCAGCACCCGGGGTCTTGAAGCTTTCTTT
TRBV7-2	TRBD1	TRBJ1-2	NA	CASSLGTGFLVHGYTF	TGTGCCAGCAGCTTAGGGACAGGTTTTCTTGTCCATGGCTACACCTTC
TRBV29-1	NA	TRBJ2-3	NA	CSVVQTDTQYF	TGCAGCGTTGTACAGACAGATACGCAGTATTTT
TRBV6-6	TRBD1	TRBJ1-1	NA	CASSYLSTGGTEAFF	TGTGCCAGCAGTTACCTCTCCACAGGGGGCACTGAAGCTTTCTTT
TRBV7-9	NA	TRBJ2-3	NA	CASSLVGDTQYF	TGTGCCAGCAGCTTAGTAGGGGATACGCAGTATTTT
TRBV4-1	TRBD1	TRBJ2-3	NA	CASSQDRWQGVADTQYF	TGCGCCAGCAGCCAAGATAGGTGGCAGGGGGTAGCAGATACGCAGTATTTT
TRBV28	TRBD1	TRBJ2-2	once	CAITPGTGGTGELFF	TGTGCCATCACTCCCGGGACAGGGGGAACCGGGGAGCTGTTTTTT
TRBV9	TRBD1	TRBJ1-2	NA	CASSGGTADDYGYTF	TGTGCCAGCAGCGGGGGGACAGCAGACGACTATGGCTACACCTTC
TRBV7-9	NA	TRBJ1-1	few	CASSLLTGREAFF	TGTGCCAGCAGCTTACTCACAGGGCGTGAAGCTTTCTTT
TRBV4-2	TRBD2	TRBJ2-1	once	CASSQGFRTSGGTGFF	TGTGCCAGCAGCCAAGGCTTTAGGACTAGCGGGGGGACGGGGTTCTTC
TRBV10-3	TRBD2	TRBJ2-1	NA	CAISRGREGLNEQFF	TGTGCCATCAGTCGAGGGCGGGAGGGCCTTAATGAGCAGTTCTTC
TRBV18	NA	TRBJ2-1	NA	CASSRREKNYGEQFF	TGTGCCAGCTCCCGAAGGGAGAAGAACTATGGTGAGCAGTTCTTC
TRBV10-3	NA	TRBJ2-7	few	CAISETGERHEQYF	TGTGCCATCAGTGAAACCGGGGAACGGCACGAGCAGTACTTC
TRBV6-6	NA	TRBJ1-2	NA	CASSTPGNGYTF	TGTGCCAGCAGTACCCCAGGGAATGGCTACACCTTC
TRBV7-8	NA	TRBJ1-1	NA	CASSPPEVNTEAFF	TGTGCCAGCAGCCCTCCAGAGGTGAACACTGAAGCTTTCTTT
TRBV7-9	TRBD2	TRBJ2-7	few	CASSLDLAGVSEQYF	TGTGCCAGCAGCTTAGACCTAGCGGGGGTTTCCGAGCAGTACTTC
TRBV5-1	NA	TRBJ2-3	NA	CASSVAGARISDTQYF	TGCGCCAGCAGCGTGGCAGGTGCACGCATTAGTGATACGCAGTATTTT
TRBV28	NA	TRBJ2-5	NA	CASTGPDSRSPETQYF	TGTGCCAGCACGGGGCCGGACTCGCGTAGTCCAGAGACCCAGTACTTC
TRBV28	TRBD1	TRBJ2-7	few	CASRPGGIYEQYF	TGTGCCAGCAGACCAGGGGGTATTTACGAGCAGTACTTC
TRBV6-6	NA	TRBJ1-2	NA	CASAGRNYGYTF	TGTGCCAGCGCGGGACGGAACTATGGCTACACCTTC
TRBV18	NA	TRBJ1-1	NA	CASSPATEAFF	TGTGCCAGCTCACCGGCCACTGAAGCTTTCTTT
TRBV18	TRBD1	TRBJ2-5	NA	CASSPGTGGERTQYF	TGTGCCAGCTCACCAGGGACAGGGGGCGAACGGACCCAGTACTTC
TRBV5-1	TRBD1	TRBJ2-7	NA	CASSQGQGVDEQYF	TGCGCCAGCAGCCAGGGACAGGGGGTTGACGAGCAGTACTTC
TRBV6-5	NA	TRBJ1-2	medium-sized	CASSYSGQGWYGYTF	TGTGCCAGCAGTTACTCCGGCCAGGGGTGGTATGGCTACACCTTC